This TCR beta chain was recovered during a study of T cells after yellow fever vaccination. For the study at large: Fractions low in cell number were prepared with SMART-Seq v4 Ultra Low Input.

TCR cDNA was made by 5'RACE template switching, adding a universal primer site and UMIs. TCRdb redid the calling of the 5' RACE reads with MiXCR, one entry per CDR3 protein. The table lists 350,000 to 550,000 distinct CDR3 sequences, about 19% of them singletons. Study conclusions and caveats: The study noted that FACS-sorted repertoires could contain abundant clonotypes contaminating from the bulk population. Booster sampling recovered most clones from primary vaccination (96% CD4, 80% to 90% CD8).

Trimming took off 0 bases at V and 6 bases at J, with 14 bases between the two ends. CDR3 length: 16 residues. Germline V gene data show CDR1 as LGHNA and CDR2 as YSLEER. Ten or more counts support this clonotype. The antigen remains unidentified. This specimen consisted of PBMCs, obtained before the yellow fever booster vaccination. The TCR comes from a man younger than 35 who received the YFV17D yellow fever vaccine. V usage is TRBV4-3 and J usage is TRBJ2-2, with no clear D. CDR3 sequence (DNA): TGCGCCAGCAGCCAAGAAGGCGTCGGTGGGGCCGGGGAGCTGTTTTTT. This sequence encodes CASSQEGVGGAGELFF.